This note documents a single T cell receptor beta chain sequence. Which antigen it targets is not known. No qualities accompany the bases; no much larger clone lies one base away. TCRdb shows the sequencer as Illumina NovaSeq 6000. TCRalpha and TCRbeta cDNA libraries were built by 5'RACE with constant-segment primers, adding sample barcodes and unique molecular identifiers. RNA was extracted from every sample with Trizol reagent. The libraries were amplified in two PCR steps, and the second step added a second sample barcode and Illumina TruSeq adapters. The libraries were sequenced on an Illumina NovaSeq using 2 x 150 bp paired-end reads. The published analysis was carried out like this. Reads were demultiplexed and collapsed into UMI-guided consensus sequences with migec v1.2.7. Using mixcr v2.1.11, UMI consensuses were aligned to TRA and TRB V and J templates and then assembled into clonotypes. Expanded or contracted clonotypes were those called significant by both edgeR and NoisET, with noise models trained on biological replicates. For edgeR calls, the thresholds were a false discovery rate-adjusted p below 0.01 and a log2 fold-change of 1. PCA with hierarchical clustering of max-normalized trajectories of the 1000 most abundant clonotypes was used as exploratory dynamics analysis. Separately sequenced CD4+ and CD8+ repertoires were used to assign a CD4 or CD8 phenotype to each responding clone. The public reads were reanalyzed by TCRdb: fastp trimming at Q25, MiXCR alignment, in-frame beta chains only. Each CDR3 protein appears once, grouped with its most common genes and DNA. The V and J calls here are based on TCRdb, not the publication. The sample data list about 390,000 distinct CDR3 sequences, and more than 20% of these were observed just once. Approximately 13% of the sample goes to the ten largest clones.

The data were obtained in a study of T-cell memory formation after mild COVID-19 (dated by TCRdb to the early 2020s). Study-wide context: TCR sequence clusters from the two donors were found to be largely donor specific. In a couple of donors, T-cell clones that expanded and contracted after mild COVID-19 were followed by sequencing TCRalpha and TCRbeta repertoires longitudinally. Two young, previously healthy adult volunteers, one female and one male, were included in the cohort.

Study-wide findings and limitations: Some responding clones were detected in pre-infection memory, suggesting pre-existing cross-reactive memory T cells joined the SARS-CoV-2 response. The study covered only a couple of mild cases, and larger cohorts including severe cases with pre-infection samples were considered necessary. From day 15 to 85, contracting clones showed balanced CD4/CD8 phenotypes, whereas a second wave of clones that expanded from day 15 to 37 leaned towards CD4+. Contracting CD4+ clones were found mainly in CM and EM memory subsets, while CD8+ clones were enriched in EMRA. Whether the second-wave clones peaking on day 37 were SARS-CoV-2 specific was not confirmed.

Ficoll-Paque density gradient centrifugation was used to isolate PBMCs. After removal of 5 bases from V and 8 bases from J, the junction retains 8 bases not matched to a gene. From cysteine to phenylalanine, the CDR3 is 13 amino acids long. Only the CDR3 part of the read is kept: 39 bases, read in frame from the first base. The sequence links TRBV12-3 or TRBV12-4 to TRBJ1-2, and TRBD1 aligns with 7 junction nucleotides. The receptor was isolated from an adult woman who had mild COVID-19 (a few samples of this study predate the infection). The sample titles of this study are shuffled in the database, so cell type and time point are left out; the donor was told from shared clones. Sequencing used PBMCs or a T cell subset sorted from them (not recorded which). The DNA sequence reads TGTGCCAGCAGTGTCCGGGACAGCTTAGGCTACACCTTC. Translated, it reads CASSVRDSLGYTF.